The 29 T cell receptor beta chains listed next were all sequenced from one sample in a study of blood T cell repertoires in COVID-19. Measured with immunoSEQ multiplex PCR; TCRdb has only the in-frame clones, and not every one. The data hold approximately 130,000 clones, with roughly 79% observed a single time. Material: peripheral blood. Receptors were obtained from a human donor in a cohort sampled during active COVID-19.

This sequence joins TRBV2 and TRBJ1-5, with D perhaps TRBD1 (6 bases). Germline V gene data show CDR1 as SNHLY and CDR2 as FYNNEI. Trimming took 4 bases from V and 2 from J, leaving 15 bases between them. The CDR3 has 16 residues. In nucleotides, the CDR3 is TGTGCCAGCAGTGTACCACAGGGAATCGGCAATCAGCCCCAGCATTTT. It codes for CASSVPQGIGNQPQHF.

This chain joins TRBV4-1 and TRBJ2-5, with 9 bases matching TRBD1. In germline, CDR1 is MGHRA, CDR2 YSYEKL. The CDR3 loop spans 16 amino acids. J was trimmed by 4 bases and V by 4 bases; bases with no gene match: 10. The CDR3 sequence is CASSRTWDRVGETQYF. DNA for the CDR3: TGCGCCAGCAGCCGTACGTGGGACAGGGTAGGAGAGACCCAGTACTTC.

DNA for the CDR3: TGCGCCAGCAGCCAAGATCATGGAGGGCGGACTGAAAAACTGTTTTTT. This sequence encodes CASSQDHGGRTEKLFF. This sequence joins TRBV4-3 and TRBJ1-4; unclear D gene. CDR1 is LGHNA and CDR2 is YSLEER in the germline V gene. CDR3 length: 16 amino acids. The V gene lost 0 bases and the J gene lost 7 bases, with 15 bases spanning the gap.

V is TRBV18 and J is TRBJ1-2; tentatively, D is TRBD1 (6 bases). Between the trimmed V and J ends, which lost 3 bases and 3 bases, there was a span of 11 bases. CDR1 is KGHSH and CDR2 is LQKENI in the germline V gene. This CDR3 has 14 residues. CDR3 in DNA: TGTGCCAGCTCACCTTCTGGACAGTACTATGGCTACACCTTC. It yields the protein CASSPSGQYYGYTF.

This sequence joins TRBV28 and TRBJ2-7; D is perhaps TRBD1 (6 bases). CDR1 is MDHEN and CDR2 is SYDVKM in the germline V gene. Trimming removed 5 bases from V and 3 bases from J, with 26 bases in between. This CDR3 is 18 amino acids long. The CDR3 region has the DNA TGTGCCAGCAGTCGAACTCGAACAGGGACCCTACGCTTCTACGAGCAGTACTTC. This translates into CASSRTRTGTLRFYEQYF.

The chain carries TRBV27 and TRBJ2-5; D ambiguous. Germline CDR1 and CDR2: MNHEY and SMNVEV (reference sequence). Trimming removed 3 bases at V and 5 bases at J, with 10 bases between. The CDR3 is 13 amino acids. The chain's CDR3 is CASSFSRIETQYF. The CDR3 DNA sequence: TGTGCCAGCAGTTTTTCCAGGATTGAGACCCAGTACTTC.

The chain carries TRBV18 and TRBJ2-2, with no clear D. CDR1 is KGHSH and CDR2 is LQKENI in the germline V gene. V was cut by 6 bases and J by 1 base, with 3 bases left in between. CDR3 length equals 12 residues. CDR3 protein: CASSRNTGELFF. CDR3 DNA sequence: TGTGCCAGCTCGAGGAACACCGGGGAGCTGTTTTTT.

This chain uses TRBV5-1 with TRBJ1-5; D unresolved. The CDR3 extends over 13 amino acids. Germline loops: CDR1 SGHRS, CDR2 YFSETQ. Trimming took 1 base from V and 11 from J, leaving 13 bases between them. The CDR3 DNA reads TGCGCCAGCAGCTTGACAGTAGGAGGGACCCAGCATTTT. This gives the protein CASSLTVGGTQHF.

This clone has just a few counts. The rearrangement links TRBV5-4 to TRBJ1-2, with a weak D call TRBD1 (5 bases). V was trimmed by 2 bases and J by 3 bases, leaving 11 bases between them. The CDR3 extends over 14 amino acids. Germline V lookup: CDR1 SGHNT, CDR2 YYREEE (reference sequence). The CDR3 coding sequence is TGTGCCAGCAGCTTAAGGGGTGGCCACTATGGCTACACCTTC. Amino acid sequence: CASSLRGGHYGYTF.

The rearrangement uses TRBV15 and TRBJ2-2; D gene ambiguous. Germline CDR1 reads LNHNV; CDR2 reads YYDKDF (reference sequence). V lost 0 bases and J 2 bases, leaving 7 bases between the germline ends. The CDR3 covers 15 residues. CDR3 sequence reads: CATSRDGANTGELFF. CDR3 bases: TGTGCCACCAGCAGAGACGGAGCAAACACCGGGGAGCTGTTTTTT.

This clone came up a few times. This chain uses TRBV6-5 with TRBJ2-7; D might be TRBD1 (5 bases). V shed 10 bases and J shed 3 bases, with 19 bases lying between them. This CDR3 has 14 amino acids. Germline lookup yields CDR1 MNHEY and CDR2 SVGAGI. CDR3: CATEDQVGRYEQYF. CDR3 bases: TGTGCCACCGAGGACCAGGTGGGGCGCTACGAGCAGTACTTC.

This clone was counted a single time. The V gene is TRBV7-2, the J gene TRBJ2-7; 7 nucleotides align to TRBD1. CDR1 SGHTA and CDR2 FQGNSA come from the germline V gene. V dropped 4 bases and J dropped 5; count of bases not matched to a gene: 11. The CDR3 is 15 residues long. This CDR3 reads CASSYSPGQSHEQYF. In nucleotides, the CDR3 is TGTGCCAGCAGCTATAGCCCGGGACAGTCGCACGAGCAGTACTTC. Using reference TRBV7-2 and TRBJ2-7 for the parts outside the CDR3, the full variable domain is GAGVSQSPSNKVTEKGKDVELRCDPISGHTALYWYRQSLGQGLEFLIYFQGNSAPDKSGLPSDRFSAERTGGSVSTLTIQRTQQEDSAVYLCASSYSPGQSHEQYFGPGTRLTVT.

The V call is TRBV12-5, the J call TRBJ2-2; 8 nucleotides agree with TRBD1. J gave up 2 bases and V 0 bases, and 8 bases lay outside the gene matches. The CDR3 spans 18 residues. The V gene's germline CDR1 is LGHNT and CDR2 FRNRAP. The CDR3 nucleotides are TGTGCTAGTGGTTTGGTACAGATCGACAGGGGAAACACCGGGGAGCTGTTTTTT. It codes for CASGLVQIDRGNTGELFF.

CDR3 sequence: CASRVFPGGAEQYF. CDR3 sequence (DNA): TGTGCCAGCAGAGTCTTCCCCGGGGGGGCAGAGCAGTACTTC. V gene TRBV27 combines with J gene TRBJ2-7; 8 positions agree with TRBD2. Per the germline V gene, CDR1 is MNHEY and CDR2 is SMNVEV (reference sequence). V lost 6 bases, J lost 7 bases, and 11 bases stayed unmatched. CDR3 length equals 14 residues.

CDR3 sequence: CASSSRDRNTIYF. The DNA of the CDR3 is TGTGCCAGCAGTTCACGGGACAGAAACACCATATATTTT. The chain recombines TRBV27 with TRBJ1-3, with a possible D match to TRBD1 (6 bases). V lost 4 bases and J lost 5, with 9 bases in between. This CDR3 has 13 residues. Germline V gene data show CDR1 as MNHEY and CDR2 as SMNVEV (reference sequence).

J is TRBJ2-1 and V is TRBV7-3, with 9 bases aligning to TRBD2. There are 16 residues in the CDR3. Germline-derived CDR1 and CDR2 are SGHTA and FQGTGA. J was trimmed by 8 bases and V by 1 base; bases with no gene match: 9. DNA for the CDR3: TGTGCCAGCAGCTTAATGGCAGCGGGGGGAAGAGATGAGCAGTTCTTC. Translating it yields CASSLMAAGGRDEQFF.

The chain has TRBV9 and TRBJ2-2, with D possibly matching TRBD1 (5 bases). Looked up from germline, CDR1 is SGDLS and CDR2 is YYNGEE. V lost 4 bases and J 7 bases, leaving 11 bases between the germline ends. The CDR3 covers 13 residues. The CDR3 sequence: CASSPGRGGELFF. CDR3 nucleotide sequence: TGTGCCAGCAGCCCCGGAAGGGGCGGGGAGCTGTTTTTT.

This chain connects TRBV7-2 to TRBJ2-3; D is perhaps TRBD1 (5 bases). This CDR3 has 13 residues. V was pared by 7 bases and J by 7 bases, with 15 bases between. CDR1 is SGHTA and CDR2 is FQGNSA in the germline V gene. CDR3 loop: CASTGDSGNTQYF. CDR3 coding DNA: TGTGCCAGCACTGGCGATTCAGGGAATACGCAGTATTTT.

This clone occurred once. The genes are TRBV4-3 and TRBJ1-2; the match to TRBD1 covers 11 bases. From germline, CDR1 is LGHNA and CDR2 YSLEER. This CDR3 contains 18 residues. Trimming took 4 bases from V and 2 from J; bases not matched to a gene: 12. The CDR3 loop is CASSPTGTGGRRNYGYTF. CDR3 nucleotide sequence: TGCGCCAGCAGCCCCACCGGGACAGGGGGTCGTCGGAACTATGGCTACACCTTC.

This rearrangement joins TRBV27 to TRBJ1-5; D is uncertain. This CDR3 has 15 amino acids. V was shortened by 2 bases and J by 8 bases, with 16 bases between the two germline ends. Germline V gene lookup returns CDR1 MNHEY and CDR2 SMNVEV (reference sequence). The CDR3 nucleotides are TGTGCCAGCAGTTTAGTCCGCTCCGTAACGGAGCCCCAGCATTTT. It codes for CASSLVRSVTEPQHF.

The gene calls are TRBV14 and TRBJ1-4, with 8 bases identical to TRBD1. V trimming: 4 bases; J trimming: 4 bases; junction bases outside the gene matches: 8. The CDR3 loop spans 16 amino acids. CDR1 SGHDN and CDR2 FVKESK come from the germline V gene. For the CDR3, the DNA is TGTGCCAGCAGCCTGCTCGGGGACAGGAATAATGAAAAACTGTTTTTT. This codes for CASSLLGDRNNEKLFF.

CDR3 sequence (DNA): TGTGCCAGCAGCTTAAGGGACAGAGAGACCCAGTACTTC. Its protein is CASSLRDRETQYF. The gene calls are TRBV7-9 and TRBJ2-5; 7 bases match TRBD1. The CDR3 totals 13 residues. The V segment lost 2 bases and the J segment 4 bases; nucleotides outside the gene matches: 1. CDR1 is SEHNR and CDR2 is FQNEAQ in the germline V gene (reference sequence).

In this sample, this clone turned up many times. The chain uses TRBV28 and TRBJ2-7, with 14 positions matching TRBD2. Germline V lookup: CDR1 MDHEN, CDR2 SYDVKM. The CDR3 loop spans 15 amino acids. The J segment lost 3 bases and the V segment lost 5 bases, leaving 3 bases of the junction unmatched. The CDR3 sequence is CASSPGTSGGYEQYF. The CDR3 region has the DNA TGTGCCAGCAGTCCCGGGACTAGCGGGGGCTACGAGCAGTACTTC.

This clone has just a few counts. The chain combines TRBV15 with TRBJ2-4; TRBD1 is a possible D gene (6 bases). The CDR3 sequence is 15 residues long. Looked up from germline, CDR1 is LNHNV and CDR2 is YYDKDF (reference sequence). V lost 0 bases, J lost 0 bases, and 6 bases lay in between. This chain's CDR3 is CATSRDRGAKNIQYF. CDR3 nucleotide sequence: TGTGCCACCAGCAGAGACAGGGGAGCCAAAAACATTCAGTACTTC.

This clone came up once. This chain uses TRBV7-6 with TRBJ2-6, with 8 bases fitting TRBD2. The junction had 11 bases not matched to a gene; V was cut back by 1 base and J by 0 bases. CDR1 and CDR2 (germline): SGHVS, FNYEAQ. The CDR3 extends over 20 amino acids. CDR3 sequence reads: CASSLVARGGAVSGANVLTF. Written as DNA, the CDR3 is TGTGCCAGCAGCTTAGTCGCCCGGGGGGGGGCGGTCTCTGGGGCCAACGTCCTGACTTTC.

This clone was seen only once. The V call is TRBV11-1, the J call TRBJ2-5; weak D call: TRBD1 (6 bases). The ends were cut back, 8 bases at V and 5 bases at J, with 21 bases in the middle. The CDR3 has 15 amino acids. In germline, CDR1 is SGHAT, CDR2 FQDESV (reference sequence). The CDR3 sequence: CASSLSQGQGETQYF. DNA of the CDR3: TGTGCCAGCTCTCTGTCCCAGGGGCAGGGGGAGACCCAGTACTTC.

The chain is built from TRBV3-1 (or the pseudogene TRBV3-2) and TRBJ2-7; D uncertain. Trimming cost V 1 base and J 3 bases, with 7 bases left between them. This CDR3 region has 13 residues. The germline CDR1 and CDR2 sequences are LGHDT and YNNKEL (reference sequence). The DNA of the CDR3 is TGTGCCAGCAGCCAAGCCATCTACTACGAGCAGTACTTC. Translating gives CASSQAIYYEQYF.

The genes are TRBV19 and TRBJ1-6, with D unresolved. This CDR3 is built from 14 residues. The V gene lost 1 base and the J gene lost 7 bases, with 8 bases spanning the gap. Germline CDR1 and CDR2: LNHDA and SQIVND (reference sequence). The CDR3 DNA sequence: TGTGCCAGTAGTATAGTAGCAGTGAATTCACCCCTCCACTTT. The encoded protein is CASSIVAVNSPLHF. Together with reference TRBV19 and TRBJ1-6, the CDR3 gives the full variable domain: DGGITQSPKYLFRKEGQNVTLSCEQNLNHDAMYWYRQDPGQGLRLIYYSQIVNDFQKGDIAEGYSVSREKKESFPLTVTSAQKNPTAFYLCASSIVAVNSPLHFGNGTRLTVT.

Only a few counts were recorded for this clone. V and J are TRBV5-4 and TRBJ1-1; TRBD1 aligns across 7 bases. The CDR3 consists of 13 residues. Germline values: CDR1 SGHNT, CDR2 YYREEE (reference sequence). Germline trimming cut 7 bases from V and 2 bases from J; bases unmatched to any gene: 5. CDR3 loop: CASQQGINTEAFF. The CDR3 region has the DNA TGTGCCAGCCAACAGGGGATTAACACTGAAGCTTTCTTT.